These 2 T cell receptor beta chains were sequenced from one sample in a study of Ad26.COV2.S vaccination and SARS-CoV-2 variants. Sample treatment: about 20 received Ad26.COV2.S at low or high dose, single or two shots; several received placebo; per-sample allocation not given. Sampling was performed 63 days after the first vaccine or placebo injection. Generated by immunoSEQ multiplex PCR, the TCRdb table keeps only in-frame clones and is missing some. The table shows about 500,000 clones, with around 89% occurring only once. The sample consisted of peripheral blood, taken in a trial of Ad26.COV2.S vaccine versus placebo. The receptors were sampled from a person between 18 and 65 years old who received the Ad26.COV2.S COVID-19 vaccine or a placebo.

The CDR3 spells CSVEGQGRNTEAFF. In DNA form, the CDR3 reads TGCAGCGTGGAGGGACAGGGGCGGAACACTGAAGCTTTCTTT. V is TRBV29-1 and J is TRBJ1-1, with TRBD1 matching over 10 bases. CDR3 size: 14 residues. The V and J ends lost 6 bases and 1 base, in that order; junction bases with no gene match: 5. The germline CDR1 and CDR2 sequences are SQVTM and ANQGSEA. Filled out from reference TRBV29-1 and TRBJ1-1, the complete variable domain reads SAVISQKPSRDICQRGTSLTIQCQVDSQVTMMFWYRQQPGQSLTLIATANQGSEATYESGFVIDKFPISRPNLTFSTLTVSNMSPEDSSIYLCSVEGQGRNTEAFFGQGTRLTVV.

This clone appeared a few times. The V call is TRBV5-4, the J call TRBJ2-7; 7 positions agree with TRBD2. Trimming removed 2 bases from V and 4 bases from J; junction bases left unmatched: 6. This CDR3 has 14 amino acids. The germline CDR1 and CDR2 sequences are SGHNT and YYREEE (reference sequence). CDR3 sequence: CASSFGGSQYEQYF. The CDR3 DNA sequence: TGTGCCAGCAGCTTCGGCGGGAGTCAGTACGAGCAGTACTTC.